Described below is a single T cell receptor (beta chain) sequence and its context. Its matching antigen is unknown. The CDR3 extends over 12 amino acids. The V end lost 7 bases, the J end lost 4 bases, and 10 bases lay between the germline ends. Germline CDR1 is MDHEN and CDR2 is SYDVKM. This sample was taken from a study of shared clonotypes between healthy human individuals. Notes on the study in general: Sampling used blood alone; tissue repertoires probably differ.

Assay execution took place at the deep level. Across several immunoSEQ plates, the genomic DNA of each subset was split evenly. In the original processing: Quality scores were absent from the junction-only immunoSEQ sequences, so filtering differed. Generated by immunoSEQ multiplex PCR, the TCRdb table keeps only in-frame clones and is missing some. Clonal size and the V and J genes are those of that table, whereas D and trimming came from the DNA. The sample consists of approximately 470,000 clones, 60% to 80% of them appearing once. The chain employs TRBV28 and TRBJ1-2, with a possible D match to TRBD1 (5 bases). The origin of this receptor is a woman aged 40 to 55 in good health. Some clones in this sample may be carry-over from other donors' samples. The sequencing input was PBMCs. CDR3: CASNQGTYGYTF. CDR3 DNA: TGTGCCAGCAATCAGGGAACCTATGGCTACACCTTC.